This entry features one T cell receptor beta chain sequence. These data are taken from a study of blood T cell repertoires in COVID-19. Trimming took 5 bases from V and 2 from J; bases not matched to a gene: 1. The germline gives CDR1 MNHEY, CDR2 SMNVEV (reference sequence). This CDR3 has 14 amino acids. Per the original data handling: For nucleated cells, counts were estimated from reference gene primer amplification. Here immunoSEQ multiplex PCR was the method, and the copy in TCRdb shows in-frame clones only, minus some. V and J calls and clone size follow that table, whereas D and trimming were derived from the DNA. The repertoire consists of about 300,000 clones, with around 84% occurring once and the leading ten covering roughly 4.5%.

This TCR was sampled from a young man who had recovered from COVID-19. Sequencing was performed on PBMCs or T cells enriched from blood (not recorded which). The chain joins TRBV27 to TRBJ2-1; 9 bases are a match to TRBD2. The CDR3 reads CASSAGGPYNEQFF. CDR3 nucleotides: TGTGCCAGCAGTGCGGGGGGGCCCTACAATGAGCAGTTCTTC.